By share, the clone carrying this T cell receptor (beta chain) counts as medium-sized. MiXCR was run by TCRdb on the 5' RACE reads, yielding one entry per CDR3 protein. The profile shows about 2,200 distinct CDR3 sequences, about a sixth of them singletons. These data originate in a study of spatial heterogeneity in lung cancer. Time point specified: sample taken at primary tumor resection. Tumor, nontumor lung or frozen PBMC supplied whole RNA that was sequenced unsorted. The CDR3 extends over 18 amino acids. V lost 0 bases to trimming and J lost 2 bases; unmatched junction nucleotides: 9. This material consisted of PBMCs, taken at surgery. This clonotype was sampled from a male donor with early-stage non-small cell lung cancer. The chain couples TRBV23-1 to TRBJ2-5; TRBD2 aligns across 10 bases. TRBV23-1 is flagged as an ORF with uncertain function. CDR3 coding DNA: TGCGCCAGCAGTCAATCCTCAGAACTAGCGGGAAGGCAAGAGACCCAGTACTTC. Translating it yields CASSQSSELAGRQETQYF.